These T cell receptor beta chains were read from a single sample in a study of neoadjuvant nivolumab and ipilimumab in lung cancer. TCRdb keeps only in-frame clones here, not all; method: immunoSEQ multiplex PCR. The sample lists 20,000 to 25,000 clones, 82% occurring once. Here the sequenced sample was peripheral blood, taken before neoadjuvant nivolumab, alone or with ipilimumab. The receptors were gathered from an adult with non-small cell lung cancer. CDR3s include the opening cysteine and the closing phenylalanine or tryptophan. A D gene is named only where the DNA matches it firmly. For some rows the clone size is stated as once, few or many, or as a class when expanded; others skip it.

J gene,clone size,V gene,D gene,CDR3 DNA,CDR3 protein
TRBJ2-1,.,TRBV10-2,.,TGCGCCAGCGGTGATAGGGTGAATGAGCAGTTCTTC,CASGDRVNEQFF
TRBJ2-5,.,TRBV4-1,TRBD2,TGCGCCAGCAGCCAAACCAGCGGGAGGGACCCCTGGACCCAGTACTTC,CASSQTSGRDPWTQYF
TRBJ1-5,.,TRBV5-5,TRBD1,TGTGCCAGCAGCCGGACAGGGGGGCGCGGGGAGAATCAGCCCCAGCATTTT,CASSRTGGRGENQPQHF
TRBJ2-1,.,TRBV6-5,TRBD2,TGTGCCAGCAGTTACTCGACTAGCGGTCCCTACAATGAGCAGTTCTTC,CASSYSTSGPYNEQFF
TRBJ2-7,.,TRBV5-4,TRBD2,TGTGCCAGCAATATAGCGGGAGCATTCTACGAGCAGTACTTC,CASNIAGAFYEQYF
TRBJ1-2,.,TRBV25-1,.,TGTGCCAGCAGTAGGTGGGCCGGTGGCTACACCTTC,CASSRWAGGYTF
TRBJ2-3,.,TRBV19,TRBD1,TGTGCCAGTAGCTTTAGGACAGGGAGGACAGATACGCAGTATTTT,CASSFRTGRTDTQYF
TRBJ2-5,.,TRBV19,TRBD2,TGTGCCAGTAGTATGTGGACTAGCGGGAAGCAAGAGACCCAGTACTTC,CASSMWTSGKQETQYF
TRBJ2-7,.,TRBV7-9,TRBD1,TGTGCCAGCAGTAAAACCGGGACAGCTTCCTACGAGCAGTACTTC,CASSKTGTASYEQYF
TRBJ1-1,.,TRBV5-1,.,TGCGCCAGCAGCCCAAGGACAGCCAGCAAGAACACTGAAGCTTTCTTT,CASSPRTASKNTEAFF
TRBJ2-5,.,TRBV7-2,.,TGTGCCAGCAGCCGAGGTGGGAGCCAAGAGACCCAGTACTTC,CASSRGGSQETQYF
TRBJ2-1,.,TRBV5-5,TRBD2,TGTGCCAGCCGCTTGGGGCGGGAGGGCCGCAATGAGCAGTTCTTC,CASRLGREGRNEQFF
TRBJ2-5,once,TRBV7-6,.,TGTGCCAGCAGCTTAGTCGGGTCAGCTCAAGAGACCCAGTACTTC,CASSLVGSAQETQYF